These T cell receptor beta chains were read from a single sample in a study of molecular identifiers for immune sequencing clone quantification. TCRdb reanalysed the PCR reads using MiXCR and keeps one entry per CDR3 protein. The sample lists 60,000 to 75,000 distinct CDR3 sequences; around a fifth were seen once. Sequencing was performed on naive CD8+ T cells from blood, with Jurkat cell RNA spiked in. All receptors derive from a human donor in good health. Some libraries in this study had Jurkat cell RNA spiked in. The CDR3 runs from the conserved cysteine through the conserved F or W. A D gene is named only where the DNA matches it firmly. Where a row states a size, it is once, few, many or the class of an expanded clone; other rows omit it.

TRBV24-1	TRBJ2-1	few	TRBD1	CATSATGSSYNEQFF	TGTGCCACCAGTGCGACAGGGAGCTCCTACAATGAGCAGTTCTTC
TRBV28	TRBJ2-7	many	-	CASSLGVRSSYEQYF	TGTGCCAGCAGTTTGGGAGTTAGGAGCTCCTACGAGCAGTACTTC
TRBV5-6	TRBJ2-1	-	-	CASSLFGKGPGSSYNEQFF	TGTGCCAGCAGCTTGTTTGGGAAGGGCCCGGGAAGCTCCTACAATGAGCAGTTCTTC
TRBV1	TRBJ2-4	many	-	CTSSQGLQAKNIQYF	TGCACCAGCAGCCAAGGTCTACAGGCCAAAAACATTCAGTACTTC
TRBV5-6	TRBJ2-7	many	-	CASSLSSYEQYF	TGTGCCAGCAGCTTATCTAGCTACGAGCAGTACTTC
TRBV28	TRBJ2-7	many	-	CASSLKSLREQYF	TGTGCCAGCAGTTTAAAAAGCCTGCGGGAGCAGTACTTC
TRBV12-3/TRBV12-4	TRBJ1-1	many	TRBD1	CASSGTGPNTEAFF	TGTGCCAGCAGTGGGACAGGACCGAACACTGAAGCTTTCTTT
TRBV20-1	TRBJ2-3	-	TRBD2	CSAAQRTSRFTDTQYF	TGCAGTGCTGCCCAAAGGACTAGCCGATTCACAGATACGCAGTATTTT
TRBV15	TRBJ1-2	few	-	CATFAPVYGYTF	TGTGCCACGTTTGCCCCCGTCTATGGCTACACCTTC
TRBV12-3/TRBV12-4	TRBJ2-2	-	TRBD2	CASSSWEGNTGELFF	TGTGCCAGCAGCTCATGGGAGGGAAACACCGGGGAGCTGTTTTTT
TRBV6-2/TRBV6-3	TRBJ1-1	few	TRBD1	CASSYDRGIPEAFF	TGTGCCAGCAGTTACGACAGGGGAATCCCTGAAGCTTTCTTT
TRBV30	TRBJ1-1	few	TRBD1	CAWTLGTGETEAFF	TGTGCCTGGACCCTGGGGACAGGGGAGACTGAAGCTTTCTTT
TRBV27	TRBJ2-3	few	-	CASSFIGFSTDTQYF	TGTGCCAGCAGTTTTATTGGCTTTAGCACAGATACGCAGTATTTT
TRBV11-3	TRBJ2-7	many	TRBD1	CASSSGQGARGEQYF	TGTGCCAGCAGCTCAGGACAGGGGGCTCGGGGCGAGCAGTACTTC
TRBV7-3	TRBJ2-1	many	-	CASSLSSGGSYNEQFF	TGTGCCAGCAGTCTTTCCTCTGGGGGCTCCTACAATGAGCAGTTCTTC
TRBV15	TRBJ1-1	many	TRBD1	CATSVPRQGKDTEAFF	TGTGCCACCAGCGTACCCCGACAGGGAAAGGACACTGAAGCTTTCTTT
TRBV19	TRBJ2-1	many	TRBD1	CASSIGTGADEQFF	TGTGCCAGTAGTATAGGGACAGGGGCGGATGAGCAGTTCTTC
TRBV9	TRBJ2-3	many	-	CASSSRTDTQYF	TGTGCCAGCAGCTCACGCACAGATACGCAGTATTTT
TRBV20-1	TRBJ2-7	-	-	CSAREPASYEQYF	TGCAGTGCTAGAGAACCAGCGAGCTACGAGCAGTACTTC
TRBV27	TRBJ2-7	many	-	CASSNRYIGRTAYEQYF	TGTGCCAGCAGTAATAGGTACATAGGGCGGACCGCCTACGAGCAGTACTTC
TRBV4-1	TRBJ1-1	few	-	CASSQGALDTEAFF	TGCGCCAGCAGCCAAGGAGCGCTGGACACTGAAGCTTTCTTT
TRBV5-1	TRBJ1-2	many	-	CASSLEVGLNYGYTF	TGCGCCAGCAGCTTGGAAGTCGGATTGAACTATGGCTACACCTTC
TRBV7-6	TRBJ2-5	many	TRBD2	CASSLGLAGGGETQYF	TGTGCCAGCAGCTTAGGACTAGCGGGAGGGGGTGAGACCCAGTACTTC
TRBV10-3	TRBJ2-7	many	TRBD1	CAISEQGANEQYF	TGTGCCATCAGTGAGCAGGGGGCAAACGAGCAGTACTTC
TRBV28	TRBJ1-1	many	-	CASSGRSVTEAFF	TGTGCCAGCAGTGGGAGGTCGGTCACTGAAGCTTTCTTT
TRBV11-2	TRBJ2-1	many	TRBD2	CASSSSGNEQFF	TGTGCCAGCAGCTCTAGCGGGAATGAGCAGTTCTTC
TRBV4-2	TRBJ2-7	-	TRBD1	CASSQTSGTGAPHFPYEQYF	TGTGCCAGCAGCCAGACCTCCGGGACAGGGGCGCCTCATTTCCCCTACGAGCAGTACTTC
TRBV6-5	TRBJ1-5	-	-	CASSYLWNQLQHF	TGTGCCAGCAGTTACTTGTGGAATCAGCTCCAGCATTTT
TRBV4-2	TRBJ2-1	many	TRBD2	CASSQERLAGGYNEQFF	TGTGCCAGCAGCCAAGAGCGGCTAGCGGGAGGGTACAATGAGCAGTTCTTC
TRBV7-2	TRBJ2-2	many	-	CASSLPPGPAGGELFF	TGTGCCAGCAGCTTACCCCCGGGGCCCGCGGGCGGGGAGCTGTTTTTT
TRBV23-1	TRBJ2-7	many	-	CASSTPIYEQYF	TGCGCCAGCAGCACCCCCATCTACGAGCAGTACTTC
TRBV4-1	TRBJ1-1	many	-	CASSQDKRGPEAFF	TGCGCCAGCAGCCAAGACAAGCGTGGGCCTGAAGCTTTCTTT
TRBV18	TRBJ2-1	-	TRBD2	CASSPPSAGAGNERFF	TGTGCCAGCTCACCACCCTCGGCGGGAGCTGGAAATGAGCGGTTCTTC